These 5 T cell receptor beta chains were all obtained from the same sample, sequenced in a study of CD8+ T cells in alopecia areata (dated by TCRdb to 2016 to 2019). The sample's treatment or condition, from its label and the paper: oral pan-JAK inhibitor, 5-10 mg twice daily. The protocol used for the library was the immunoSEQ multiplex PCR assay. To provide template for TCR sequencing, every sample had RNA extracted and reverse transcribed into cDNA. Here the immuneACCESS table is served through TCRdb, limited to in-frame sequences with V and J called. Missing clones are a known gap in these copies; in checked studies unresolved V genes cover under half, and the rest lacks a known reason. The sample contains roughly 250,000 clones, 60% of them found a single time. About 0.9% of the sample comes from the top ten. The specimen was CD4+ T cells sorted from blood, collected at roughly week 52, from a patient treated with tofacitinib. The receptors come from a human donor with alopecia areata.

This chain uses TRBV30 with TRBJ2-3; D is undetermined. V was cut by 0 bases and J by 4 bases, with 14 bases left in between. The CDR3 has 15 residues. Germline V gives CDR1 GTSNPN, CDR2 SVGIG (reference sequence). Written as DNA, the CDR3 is TGTGCCTGGAGTGTACTCGTTACAAGCTCAGATACGCAGTATTTT. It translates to CAWSVLVTSSDTQYF.

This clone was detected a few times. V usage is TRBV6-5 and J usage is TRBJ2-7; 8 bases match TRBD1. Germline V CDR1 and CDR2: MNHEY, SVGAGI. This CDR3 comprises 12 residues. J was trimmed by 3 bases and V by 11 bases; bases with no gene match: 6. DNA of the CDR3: TGTGCCTGCCGGGACAGGTTCTACGAGCAGTACTTC. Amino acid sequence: CACRDRFYEQYF.

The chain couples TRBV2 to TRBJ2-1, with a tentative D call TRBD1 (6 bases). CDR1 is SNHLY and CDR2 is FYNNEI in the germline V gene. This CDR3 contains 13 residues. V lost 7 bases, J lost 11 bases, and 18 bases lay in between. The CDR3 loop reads CASNGDGGGQQFF. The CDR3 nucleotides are TGTGCCAGCAATGGGGATGGGGGCGGCCAGCAGTTCTTC.

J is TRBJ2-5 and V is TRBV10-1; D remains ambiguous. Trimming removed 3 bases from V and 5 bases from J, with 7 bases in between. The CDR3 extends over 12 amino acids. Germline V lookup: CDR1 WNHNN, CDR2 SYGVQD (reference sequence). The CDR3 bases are TGCGCCAGCAGTGAACCTAAGGAGACCCAGTACTTC. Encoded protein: CASSEPKETQYF.

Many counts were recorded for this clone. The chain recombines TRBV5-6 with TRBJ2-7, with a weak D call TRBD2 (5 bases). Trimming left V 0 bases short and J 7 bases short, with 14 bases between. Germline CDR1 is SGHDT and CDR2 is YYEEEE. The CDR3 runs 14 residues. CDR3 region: CASSLGWDRGEQYF. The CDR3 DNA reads TGTGCCAGCAGCTTGGGGTGGGATCGCGGGGAGCAGTACTTC.